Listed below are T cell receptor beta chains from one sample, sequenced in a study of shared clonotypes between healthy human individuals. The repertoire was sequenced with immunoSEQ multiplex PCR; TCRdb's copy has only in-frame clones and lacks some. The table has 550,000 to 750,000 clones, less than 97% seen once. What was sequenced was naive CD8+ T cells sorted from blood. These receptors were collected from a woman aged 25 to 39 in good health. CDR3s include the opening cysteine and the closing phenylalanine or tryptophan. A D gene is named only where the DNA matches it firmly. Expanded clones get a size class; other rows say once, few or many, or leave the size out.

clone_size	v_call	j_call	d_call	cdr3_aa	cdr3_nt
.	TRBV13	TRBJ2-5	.	CASSLGGQETQYF	TGTGCCAGCAGCTTAGGGGGGCAAGAGACCCAGTACTTC
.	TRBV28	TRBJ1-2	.	CASSKQATTLYYGYTF	TGTGCCAGCAGTAAACAGGCAACCACCCTATACTATGGCTACACCTTC
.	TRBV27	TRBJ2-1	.	CASSFLGQYGEQFF	TGTGCCAGCAGTTTCCTTGGACAGTACGGTGAGCAGTTCTTC
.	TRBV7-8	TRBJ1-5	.	CASSLSRVLNQPQHF	TGTGCCAGCAGCTTAAGTCGGGTCCTCAATCAGCCCCAGCATTTT
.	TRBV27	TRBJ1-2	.	CASAPTGSGRYGYTF	TGTGCCAGCGCCCCTACAGGGAGCGGTCGCTATGGCTACACCTTC
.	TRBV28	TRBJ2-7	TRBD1	CASSLIGQGGEQYF	TGTGCCAGCAGTTTAATTGGACAGGGAGGCGAGCAGTACTTC
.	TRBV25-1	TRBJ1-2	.	CASSEQTRVEGYTF	TGTGCCAGCAGTGAGCAAACAAGGGTTGAGGGCTACACCTTC
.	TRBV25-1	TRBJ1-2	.	CASRASTGDGYTF	TGTGCCAGCAGAGCCTCCACCGGGGATGGCTACACCTTC
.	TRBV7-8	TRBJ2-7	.	CASSLGKAEQYF	TGTGCCAGCAGCTTGGGAAAAGCCGAGCAGTACTTC
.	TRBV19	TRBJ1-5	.	CASSTGRNQPQHF	TGTGCCAGTAGTACTGGAAGGAATCAGCCCCAGCATTTT
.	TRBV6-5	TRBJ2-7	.	CASSYSVGSEQYF	TGTGCCAGCAGTTACTCTGTGGGTTCCGAGCAGTACTTC
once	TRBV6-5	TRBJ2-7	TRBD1	CASSSSGTGIYEQYF	TGTGCCAGCAGTTCCTCCGGGACAGGGATTTACGAGCAGTACTTC
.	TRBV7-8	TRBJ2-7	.	CASSLGGRARAYEQYF	TGTGCCAGCAGCTTAGGGGGCAGGGCGAGGGCCTACGAGCAGTACTTC
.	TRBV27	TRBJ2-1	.	CASSFIGSNEQFF	TGTGCCAGCAGTTTTATAGGGTCCAATGAGCAGTTCTTC
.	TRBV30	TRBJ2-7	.	CAWSVESRREQYF	TGTGCCTGGAGTGTAGAAAGCCGGAGGGAGCAGTACTTC
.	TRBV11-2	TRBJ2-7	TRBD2	CASSPKASGRAYEQYF	TGTGCCAGCAGCCCCAAGGCTAGCGGGAGGGCCTACGAGCAGTACTTC
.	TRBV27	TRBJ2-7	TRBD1	CASRPGTGHYEQYF	TGTGCCAGCAGGCCCGGGACAGGGCACTACGAGCAGTACTTC
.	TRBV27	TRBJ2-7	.	CASRPRESSYEQYF	TGTGCCAGCAGGCCGAGGGAGAGCTCCTACGAGCAGTACTTC
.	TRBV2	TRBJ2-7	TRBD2	CASSEGRLAGGYEQYF	TGTGCCAGCAGTGAAGGGCGACTAGCGGGAGGGTACGAGCAGTACTTC
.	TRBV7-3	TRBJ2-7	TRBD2	CASSLGLAGNYEQYF	TGTGCCAGCAGCTTAGGACTAGCGGGTAACTACGAGCAGTACTTC
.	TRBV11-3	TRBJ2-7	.	CASSLGSGEQYF	TGTGCCAGCAGCTTAGGTTCCGGCGAGCAGTACTTC
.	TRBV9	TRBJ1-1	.	CASGAGGEAFF	TGTGCCAGCGGCGCAGGAGGGGAAGCTTTCTTT
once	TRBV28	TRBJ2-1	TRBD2	CATTLAGGYNEQFF	TGTGCCACGACACTAGCGGGAGGGTACAATGAGCAGTTCTTC
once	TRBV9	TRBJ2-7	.	CASSVGTGEGYEQYF	TGTGCCAGCAGCGTAGGAACAGGGGAGGGATACGAGCAGTACTTC
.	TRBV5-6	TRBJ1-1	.	CASSLGTTAHSEAFF	TGTGCCAGCAGCTTGGGGACGACAGCGCACTCTGAAGCTTTCTTT
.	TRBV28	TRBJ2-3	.	CASSWDRGTDTQYF	TGTGCCAGCAGTTGGGACCGGGGCACAGATACGCAGTATTTT
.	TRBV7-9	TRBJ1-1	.	CASSETGQNTEAFF	TGTGCCAGCAGCGAAACTGGACAGAACACTGAAGCTTTCTTT
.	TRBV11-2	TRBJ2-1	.	CASSFIYNEQFF	TGTGCCAGCAGCTTCATTTACAATGAGCAGTTCTTC
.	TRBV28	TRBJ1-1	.	CASSWWEGTEAFF	TGTGCCAGCAGTTGGTGGGAAGGCACTGAAGCTTTCTTT
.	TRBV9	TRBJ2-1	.	CASSEGGESGLYNEQFF	TGTGCCAGCAGCGAAGGTGGAGAAAGCGGGCTTTACAATGAGCAGTTCTTC
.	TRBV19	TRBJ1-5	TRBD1	CASSSGQVSFPPQHF	TGTGCCAGTAGTTCGGGACAGGTGTCCTTTCCGCCCCAGCATTTT
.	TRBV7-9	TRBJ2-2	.	CAPQTGELFF	TGTGCCCCTCAAACCGGGGAGCTGTTTTTT
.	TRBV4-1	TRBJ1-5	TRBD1	CASSQRDRGLEPQHF	TGCGCCAGCAGCCAGCGGGACAGGGGGCTTGAGCCCCAGCATTTT
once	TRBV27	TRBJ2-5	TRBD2	CASGLAETQYF	TGTGCCAGCGGACTAGCAGAGACCCAGTACTTC
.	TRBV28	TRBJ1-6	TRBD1	CASSPGTGNSPLHF	TGTGCCAGCAGCCCCGGGACAGGGAATTCACCCCTCCACTTT
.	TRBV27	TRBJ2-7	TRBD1	CASSLIGQGRVSEQYF	TGTGCCAGCAGTTTAATAGGACAGGGGAGGGTGAGCGAGCAGTACTTC
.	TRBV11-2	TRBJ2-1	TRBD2	CASSLGRTSGNYNEQFF	TGTGCCAGCAGCTTAGGTCGGACTAGCGGAAACTACAATGAGCAGTTCTTC
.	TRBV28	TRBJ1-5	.	CASSPTAAMGNQPQHF	TGTGCCAGCAGCCCGACCGCTGCTATGGGCAATCAGCCCCAGCATTTT
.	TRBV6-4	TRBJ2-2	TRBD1	CARNSGQENTGELFF	TGTGCCAGAAACTCGGGACAGGAAAACACCGGGGAGCTGTTTTTT
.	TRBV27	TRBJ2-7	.	CASSLGSPLFEQYF	TGTGCCAGCAGTTTAGGGAGTCCCCTTTTCGAGCAGTACTTC
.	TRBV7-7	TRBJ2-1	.	CASSRRDSGYDEQFF	TGTGCCAGCAGCCGACGGGACTCGGGTTATGATGAGCAGTTCTTC
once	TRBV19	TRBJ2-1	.	CAASGLLYNEQFF	TGTGCCGCCTCCGGTCTACTGTACAATGAGCAGTTCTTC
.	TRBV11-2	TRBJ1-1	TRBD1	CASSPWTGGNTEAFF	TGTGCCAGCAGCCCCTGGACAGGGGGGAACACTGAAGCTTTCTTT
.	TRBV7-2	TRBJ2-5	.	CASSLVAAQETQYF	TGTGCCAGCAGCTTAGTGGCAGCCCAAGAGACCCAGTACTTC
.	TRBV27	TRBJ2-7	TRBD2	CASARAYGREGPVDEQYF	TGTGCCAGCGCCCGGGCATATGGGCGGGAGGGCCCTGTAGACGAGCAGTACTTC
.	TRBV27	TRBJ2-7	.	CASSLALSSYEQYF	TGTGCCAGCAGTTTGGCTCTGAGCTCCTACGAGCAGTACTTC
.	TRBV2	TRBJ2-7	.	CASRGTASSYEQYF	TGTGCCAGCAGGGGGACGGCCAGCTCCTACGAGCAGTACTTC
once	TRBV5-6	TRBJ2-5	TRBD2	CASSSPLELAGGQETQYF	TGTGCCAGCAGCTCGCCCCTCGAACTAGCGGGAGGGCAAGAGACCCAGTACTTC